This is a list of T cell receptor beta chains from one sample in a study of blood T cells in healthy people across ages. TCRdb used MiXCR to reprocess the 5' RACE reads, holding one entry per CDR3 protein. The sample includes around 690,000 distinct CDR3 sequences, about 53% of them seen just once. Material for sequencing was blood. These receptors were obtained from a man aged 55 to 70 in good health. The CDR3 runs from the conserved cysteine through the conserved F or W. D genes are given only for firm matches. Clone size is shown for a subset of rows, as once, few, many or a class of expanded clone.

abundance,j_gene,d_gene,v_gene,CDR3nt,CDR3aa
few,TRBJ2-7,TRBD1,TRBV7-2,TGTGCCAGCAGCACGCGGACAGGGTTTTACAATGAGCAGTACTTC,CASSTRTGFYNEQYF
NA,TRBJ2-1,NA,TRBV20-1,TGCAGTGCTACCGGGGCAGAAGATGAGCAGTTCTTC,CSATGAEDEQFF
once,TRBJ2-7,NA,TRBV18,TGTGCCAGCTCACCGAGCAGCCACTACGAGCAGTACTTC,CASSPSSHYEQYF
NA,TRBJ2-2,NA,TRBV7-8,TGTGCCAGCAGTACGAGAGCCGGGGAGCTGTTTTTT,CASSTRAGELFF
few,TRBJ1-2,NA,TRBV27,TGTGCCAGCCCACATCACTATGGCTACACCTTC,CASPHHYGYTF
NA,TRBJ2-5,TRBD2,TRBV7-2,TGTGCCAGCAGTCTAGGGGCTAGCGGACAAAGCCAAGAGACCCAGTACTTC,CASSLGASGQSQETQYF
medium-sized,TRBJ1-1,TRBD1,TRBV13,TGTGCCAGCAGCGGCCAGGGGGTTGACACTGAAGCTTTCTTT,CASSGQGVDTEAFF
few,TRBJ2-3,TRBD2,TRBV5-1,TGCGCCAGCAGCGGAGGGACTAGCGGAGGCACAGATACGCAGTATTTT,CASSGGTSGGTDTQYF
few,TRBJ2-7,NA,TRBV20-1,TGCAGTGCTAGAGATCAAGGCAGGGTTGGCGAGCAGTACTTC,CSARDQGRVGEQYF
NA,TRBJ2-5,TRBD2,TRBV4-2,TGTGCCAGCAGCCAAGTGTCAGCGGGGGGGGCGGAGACCCAGTACTTC,CASSQVSAGGAETQYF
once,TRBJ1-5,NA,TRBV4-1,TGCGCCAGCAGCCAAGCGATCAGGGGTCGCAATCAGCCCCAGCATTTT,CASSQAIRGRNQPQHF
NA,TRBJ1-2,NA,TRBV4-2,TGTGCCAGCAGCCAAGATCCCCTAAATAACTATGGCTACACCTTC,CASSQDPLNNYGYTF
NA,TRBJ2-5,TRBD1,TRBV6-1,TGTGCCAGCACCGGACAGGGAACCCAAGAGACCCAGTACTTC,CASTGQGTQETQYF
once,TRBJ2-7,NA,TRBV2,TGTGCCAGCAGCCAAGCTTGGGATGAGCAGTACTTC,CASSQAWDEQYF
NA,TRBJ2-1,NA,TRBV2,TGTGCCAGCAAGGGGGGAGGGCTCACCTACAATGAGCAGTTCTTC,CASKGGGLTYNEQFF
NA,TRBJ1-1,NA,TRBV7-6,TGTGCCAGCAGCCCAAGACGGGGACCAAACACTGAAGCTTTCTTT,CASSPRRGPNTEAFF
few,TRBJ2-1,NA,TRBV2,TGTGCCAGCAGTGAAGATGGAAGCTCCTACAATGAGCAGTTCTTC,CASSEDGSSYNEQFF
few,TRBJ2-7,TRBD1,TRBV5-1,TGCGCCAGCAGCTTGGCTGGGGACAGGGGTTCCTACGAGCAGTACTTC,CASSLAGDRGSYEQYF
NA,TRBJ2-6,NA,TRBV6-2/TRBV6-3,TGTGCCTGCCTACAGGGTTCCGGGGCCAACGTCCTGACTTTC,CACLQGSGANVLTF
few,TRBJ2-5,TRBD1,TRBV29-1,TGCAGCGTTGAAGGGACAGGGGGCTTCGAGACCCAGTACTTC,CSVEGTGGFETQYF
NA,TRBJ1-2,NA,TRBV6-5,TGTGCCAGCAGTTACCGACAGAGGGGAGATGGCTACACCTTC,CASSYRQRGDGYTF
once,TRBJ2-1,TRBD2,TRBV10-3,TGTGCCATCAGTGAGTCCGGACTAGTCCATGGGAATGAGCAGTTCTTC,CAISESGLVHGNEQFF
NA,TRBJ2-5,NA,TRBV12-3/TRBV12-4,TGTGCCAGCAGTTGGGCAGGGGGGGGAGGAGAGACCCAGTACTTC,CASSWAGGGGETQYF
NA,TRBJ2-2,NA,TRBV5-1,TGCGCCAGCAGCATCCGAGACAGCAGCGGGGAGCTGTTTTTT,CASSIRDSSGELFF
few,TRBJ2-5,NA,TRBV5-8,TGTGCCAGCAGCACCGACAGGGAGGTAGAGACCCAGTACTTC,CASSTDREVETQYF
NA,TRBJ2-7,TRBD1,TRBV5-1,TGCGCCAGCAGCTTGGACGGGACAGGTAATTATTGGTCCTACGAGCAGTACTTC,CASSLDGTGNYWSYEQYF
NA,TRBJ1-6,NA,TRBV3-1,TGTGCCAGCAGCACATATAATTCACCCCTCCACTTT,CASSTYNSPLHF
NA,TRBJ1-4,TRBD1,TRBV29-1,TGCAGCGTGACCGGGACAGGTGAACAAAAACTGTTTTTT,CSVTGTGEQKLFF
NA,TRBJ2-5,NA,TRBV10-2,TGCGCCAGCAGGATTGGGACCGGACTCCGGGAGACCCAGTACTTC,CASRIGTGLRETQYF
many,TRBJ2-5,NA,TRBV12-3/TRBV12-4,TGTGCCAGCAGTTTAAGGGGGAGTCGGGAGACCCAGTACTTC,CASSLRGSRETQYF
few,TRBJ2-5,TRBD2,TRBV11-2,TGTGCCAGCAGCCCCGGACTAGCGGGGGAACAAGAGACCCAGTACTTC,CASSPGLAGEQETQYF
NA,TRBJ2-7,NA,TRBV6-1,TGTGCCAGCATCCCCCGGGGTGGTTGGTCCTACGAGCAGTACTTC,CASIPRGGWSYEQYF
NA,TRBJ2-6,NA,TRBV28,TGTGCCAGCAGTTTGACTGACAGGAGCTCTGGGGCCAACGTCCTGACTTTC,CASSLTDRSSGANVLTF
NA,TRBJ1-2,NA,TRBV7-2,TGTGCCAGCAGCTTAGGGCCGGGGTTAGGCTATGGCTACACCTTC,CASSLGPGLGYGYTF
NA,TRBJ2-5,TRBD1,TRBV6-2/TRBV6-3,TGTGCCAGCAGTCTCAGGGGGTGGAGTGAGACCCAGTACTTC,CASSLRGWSETQYF
once,TRBJ2-7,NA,TRBV28,TGTGCCAGCAGTCCAGCCAGGGTTCCCGCCGAGCAGTACTTC,CASSPARVPAEQYF
few,TRBJ2-3,NA,TRBV7-9,TGTGCCAGCAGCCGAAACGTGAAATCGCAGTATTTT,CASSRNVKSQYF
few,TRBJ2-5,TRBD1,TRBV13,TGTGCCAGCAGTCGCGACAGGGGTCCCCAGTACTTC,CASSRDRGPQYF
NA,TRBJ1-6,NA,TRBV4-2,TGTGCCAGCAGCCAAGATCGGGATTCACCCCTCCACTTT,CASSQDRDSPLHF
few,TRBJ2-5,NA,TRBV5-6,TGTGCCAGCAGTTTCGCTACGGGGGCCCAAGAGACCCAGTACTTC,CASSFATGAQETQYF
few,TRBJ2-1,TRBD1,TRBV3-1,TGTGCCAGCGGATCCGGGACAGGGGTGAATGAGCAGTTCTTC,CASGSGTGVNEQFF
few,TRBJ1-2,NA,TRBV18,TGTGCCAGCTCCTCCCTCGGGGGCTCTGGCTACACCTTC,CASSSLGGSGYTF
few,TRBJ1-2,NA,TRBV7-2,TGTGCCAGCAACAATGGCGGCAGCTATGGCTACACCTTC,CASNNGGSYGYTF
NA,TRBJ2-1,NA,TRBV7-9,TGTGCCAGCAGCTTACCACAGTACAATGAGCAGTTCTTC,CASSLPQYNEQFF
NA,TRBJ2-7,NA,TRBV28,TGTGCCAGCAGCCTTACGACTAGCTCCTACGAGCAGTACTTC,CASSLTTSSYEQYF
NA,TRBJ1-4,NA,TRBV6-5,TGTGCCAGCAGTACTTTGAATGAAAAACTGTTTTTT,CASSTLNEKLFF
NA,TRBJ2-5,NA,TRBV12-3/TRBV12-4,TGTGCCAGCAGGTTGACGCGAGGGGAGACCCAGTACTTC,CASRLTRGETQYF
NA,TRBJ2-5,TRBD2,TRBV6-2/TRBV6-3,TGTGCCAGCGCCAGCGGGGGGGCCGGGCAAGAGACCCAGTACTTC,CASASGGAGQETQYF
NA,TRBJ2-1,TRBD1,TRBV7-8,TGTGCCAGCAGCTTAGGCGGGACAGGGAGGGACAATGAGCAGTTCTTC,CASSLGGTGRDNEQFF
NA,TRBJ1-5,TRBD1,TRBV19,TGTGCCACCACGGGGACAGGGGGGAATCAGCCCCAGCATTTT,CATTGTGGNQPQHF
NA,TRBJ2-3,NA,TRBV12-3/TRBV12-4,TGTGCCAGCAGATCGTGGGGGAGTGCAGATACGCAGTATTTT,CASRSWGSADTQYF
NA,TRBJ1-1,NA,TRBV12-5,TGTGCTAGTGGACCCGGGACATCTGAAGCTTTCTTT,CASGPGTSEAFF
NA,TRBJ2-6,NA,TRBV6-2/TRBV6-3,TGTGCCACACAGGGAGGGGACTCTGGGGCCAACGTCCTGACTTTC,CATQGGDSGANVLTF
few,TRBJ1-2,TRBD1,TRBV12-3/TRBV12-4,TGTGCCAGCAGTTCGACACAGGGGGCCTATGGCTACACCTTC,CASSSTQGAYGYTF
NA,TRBJ1-2,NA,TRBV29-1,TGCAGCGTGGGGGAAGGGTATGGCCACACCTTC,CSVGEGYGHTF